This T cell receptor (beta chain) was recovered during a study of control samples from healthy donors and cancer patients. The assay was immunoSEQ multiplex PCR, and TCRdb's table has in-frame clones only and misses some. In the table there are about 120,000 clones, over 85% of which are singletons. The receptor was isolated from a man aged 30-40 years in good health. The sequencing input was blood.

CDR3 residues: CASTWGLGTNYGYTF. The CDR3 DNA is TGTGCCAGCACCTGGGGGCTTGGGACTAACTATGGCTACACCTTC. The rearrangement uses TRBV5-4 and TRBJ1-2, with D possibly being TRBD1 (6 bases). Between the trimmed V and J ends, which lost 6 bases and 0 bases, there was a span of 15 bases. The CDR3 spans 15 residues. Germline CDR1 reads SGHNT; CDR2 reads YYREEE (reference sequence).